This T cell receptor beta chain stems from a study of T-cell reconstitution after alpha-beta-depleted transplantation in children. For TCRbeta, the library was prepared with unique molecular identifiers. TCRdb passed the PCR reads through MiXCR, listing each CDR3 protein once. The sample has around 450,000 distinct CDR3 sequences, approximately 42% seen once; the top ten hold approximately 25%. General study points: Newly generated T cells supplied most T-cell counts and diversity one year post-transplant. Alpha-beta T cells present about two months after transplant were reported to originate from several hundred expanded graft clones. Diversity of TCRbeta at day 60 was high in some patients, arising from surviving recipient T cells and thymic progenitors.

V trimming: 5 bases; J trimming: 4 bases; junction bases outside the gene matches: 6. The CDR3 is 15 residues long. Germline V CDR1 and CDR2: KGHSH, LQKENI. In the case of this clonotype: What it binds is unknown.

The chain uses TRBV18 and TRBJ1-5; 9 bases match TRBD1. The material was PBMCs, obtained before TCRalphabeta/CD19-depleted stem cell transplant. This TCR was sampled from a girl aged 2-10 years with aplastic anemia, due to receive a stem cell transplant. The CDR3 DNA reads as TGTGCCAGCTCAAGAGCCGGACAGGGGAATCAGCCCCAGCATTTT. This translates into CASSRAGQGNQPQHF.